This TCR beta chain appears in the sequencing data of a study of blood T cell repertoires in COVID-19. For the study at large: Sources were T cells, B-cell-depleted T cells, or PBMCs; the material itself was cDNA or gDNA.

Enrollees, about 18 to 95 years old, lived in about two dozen US areas. Per germline, CDR1 MNHEY and CDR2 SVGAGI. The CDR3 length is 14 residues. Trimming left V 2 bases short and J 7 bases short, with 14 bases between. Original analysis: Using reference gene primer amplification, nucleated cell counts were estimated. The repertoire was sequenced with immunoSEQ multiplex PCR; TCRdb's copy has only in-frame clones and lacks some. V and J calls and clone size are those listed in that table; D and trimming were worked out from the DNA. Here the sample spans 180,000 or so clones, about 83% being singletons.

The receptor comes from a woman aged 45-65 years in a cohort exposed to, infected with or recovered from COVID-19 (not recorded which). The sample comprised PBMCs or T cells enriched from blood (not recorded which). The chain joins TRBV6-5 to TRBJ2-5; no reliable D call. For the CDR3, the DNA is TGTGCCAGCAGTTACAAGTCTGGTCGGGTGACCCAGTACTTC. Translated, it gives CASSYKSGRVTQYF.